This TCR beta chain was identified in a study of control samples from healthy donors and cancer patients. The V gene lost 2 bases and the J gene lost 5 bases, with 4 bases spanning the gap. CDR3 length: 12 amino acids. Germline V gives CDR1 KGHSH, CDR2 LQKENI. Method: immunoSEQ multiplex PCR; TCRdb's copy keeps in-frame clones and lacks some. The sample has a few hundred thousand clones; around 90% are singletons. The receptor comes from a man aged 40-50 years with head and neck cancer. This chain connects TRBV18 to TRBJ2-1; D remains ambiguous. Material: PBMCs. The CDR3 loop is CASSPSNNEQFF. The CDR3, as DNA: TGTGCCAGCTCACCATCAAACAATGAGCAGTTCTTC. Looking up the rest from reference TRBV18 and TRBJ2-1 gives the full variable domain: NAGVMQNPRHLVRRRGQEARLRCSPMKGHSHVYWYRQLPEEGLKFMVYLQKENIIDESGMPKERFSAEFPKEGPSILRIQQVVRGDSAAYFCASSPSNNEQFFGPGTRLTVL.